This note documents a single T cell receptor beta chain sequence. Its antigen remains unidentified. These data are taken from a study of T cells expressing NK-cell markers. Study as a whole: CD3+CD56+NKG2C+, CD3+CD56+NKG2C- and CD3+CD56-NKG2C+ T cells, once sorted, supplied the TCR beta repertoires. Of eight sequenced donors, seven were HCMV-seropositive and one HCMV-seronegative.

Study-level findings and limits: In several donors, dominant CD3+CD56+NKG2C+ clones formed about 1.0-7.0% of CD8+ cells.

TCRdb re-called the 5' RACE reads and gives one entry per CDR3 protein, without DNA. The sample holds 500,000 to 700,000 distinct CDR3 sequences. Per the germline V gene, CDR1 is ENHRY and CDR2 is SYGVKD. This CDR3 is 11 amino acids long. Sample: blood T cells: a sorted CD56 or NKG2C T cell subset, CD4+ or CD8+ T cells, or bulk PBMC T cells (not recorded which). The receptor's source is a man in his late teens or twenties in good health. This chain uses TRBV10-3 with TRBJ2-7. This CDR3 is CATSTGFEQYF.